This T cell receptor (beta chain) originates from a study of T cells after yellow fever vaccination. A process of 5'RACE template switching, which added a universal primer site and UMIs, was used to make TCR cDNA. One entry per CDR3 protein, called by TCRdb with MiXCR from the 5' RACE reads. The profile shows more than 200,000 distinct CDR3 sequences, 3.6% of them singletons. This clonotype has a count of ten or more. The antigen is undetermined. Relative to the germline gene, one junction end is altered; a read error may explain this. General observations from the study: Overlap between CD4 and CD8 compartments was detected for a small share of clonotypes. Weaker overall, the secondary response nonetheless peaked faster (day 5 versus 15).

Germline-derived CDR1 and CDR2 are DFQATT and SNEGSKA (reference sequence). The CDR3 covers 14 residues. The sequence came from a man between 18 and 29 years old who received the YFV17D yellow fever vaccine. This sequence joins TRBV20-1 and TRBJ2-3, with TRBD2 as a possible D gene (5 bases). The sequenced sample was PBMCs, obtained 15 days after the yellow fever booster vaccination. CDR3 protein: CSARGGIGWDTQYF. In DNA form, the CDR3 reads TGCAGTGCAAGAGGAGGCATTGGATGGGATACGCAGTATTTT.